The present T cell receptor (beta chain) was sequenced within a study of blood T cell repertoires in COVID-19. In the study overall: Acute and convalescent COVID-19 samples came from the United States, Italy and Spain. PBMCs, B-cell-depleted T cells, or T cells were the source of the cDNA or gDNA that made up the material.

In the original analysis: Using reference gene primer amplification, nucleated cell counts were estimated. TCRdb keeps only in-frame clones here, not all; method: immunoSEQ multiplex PCR. That table is the source of V, J and clone size, and D and trimming were worked out from the DNA. This repertoire shows 120,000 or so clones, around 80% found once; its top ten account for roughly 4%. The sequenced sample was peripheral blood. The clonotype comes from a woman aged 50 to 60 with acute or convalescent COVID-19.

CDR3 coding DNA: TGCAGCGTTGGGGCTGCCTACGAGCAGTACTTC. This gives the protein CSVGAAYEQYF. This chain joins TRBV29-1 and TRBJ2-7, with D unclear. The germline V and J ends were trimmed by 4 bases and 2 bases, with 6 bases remaining between them. The CDR3 runs 11 residues. Germline CDR1 and CDR2: SQVTM and ANQGSEA.